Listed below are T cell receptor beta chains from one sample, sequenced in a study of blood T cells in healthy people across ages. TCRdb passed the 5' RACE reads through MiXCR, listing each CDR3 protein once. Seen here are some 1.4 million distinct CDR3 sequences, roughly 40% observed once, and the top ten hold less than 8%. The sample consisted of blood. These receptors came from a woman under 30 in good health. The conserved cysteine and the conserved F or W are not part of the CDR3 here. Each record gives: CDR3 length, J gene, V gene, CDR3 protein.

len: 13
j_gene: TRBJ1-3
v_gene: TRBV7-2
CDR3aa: ASSPIEYLGNTIY

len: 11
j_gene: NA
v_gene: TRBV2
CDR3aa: ASSVYRAETQY

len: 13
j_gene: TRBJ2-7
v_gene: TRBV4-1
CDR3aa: ASSTTGLTLYEQY

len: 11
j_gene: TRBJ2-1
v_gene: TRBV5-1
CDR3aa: ASSPETYNEQF

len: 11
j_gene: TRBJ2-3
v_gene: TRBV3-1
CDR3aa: ASSHGQVHTQY

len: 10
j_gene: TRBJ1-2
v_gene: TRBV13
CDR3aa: ASRPGGDGYT

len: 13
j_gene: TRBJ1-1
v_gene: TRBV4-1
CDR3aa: ASSHWTGEGTEAF

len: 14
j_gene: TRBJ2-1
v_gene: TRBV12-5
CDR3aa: ASGARIAASNNEQF

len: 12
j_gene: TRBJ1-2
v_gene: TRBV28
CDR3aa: ASSPLDGGYGYT

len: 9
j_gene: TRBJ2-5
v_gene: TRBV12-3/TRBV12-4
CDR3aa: ASSPSGVQY

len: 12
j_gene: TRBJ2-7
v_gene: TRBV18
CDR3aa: ASSPGTGNYEQY

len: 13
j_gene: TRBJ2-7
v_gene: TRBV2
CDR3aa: ASTPPSAGGDEQY

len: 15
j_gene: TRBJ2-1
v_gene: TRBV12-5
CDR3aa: ASGLAILGLADNEQF

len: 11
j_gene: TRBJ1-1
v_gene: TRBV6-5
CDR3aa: ASSSRQGREAF

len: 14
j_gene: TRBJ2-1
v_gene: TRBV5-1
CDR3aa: ASSFDAGSSYNEQF

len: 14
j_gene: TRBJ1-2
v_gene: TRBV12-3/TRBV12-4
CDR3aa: ASSKGPGQGNYGYT

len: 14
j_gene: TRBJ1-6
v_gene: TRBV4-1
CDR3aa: ASSQGGKGVGSPLH

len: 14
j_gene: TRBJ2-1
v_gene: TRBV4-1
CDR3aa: ASSHRTGQIYNEQF

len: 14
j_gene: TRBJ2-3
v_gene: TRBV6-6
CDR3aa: ASRRSGTILADTQY

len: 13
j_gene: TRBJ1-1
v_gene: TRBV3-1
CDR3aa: ASSQVATSNTEAF

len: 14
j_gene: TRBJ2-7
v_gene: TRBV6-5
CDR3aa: ASIQKASGIVYEQY

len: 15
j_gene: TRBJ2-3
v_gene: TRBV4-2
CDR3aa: ASSQAWTGGSTDTQY

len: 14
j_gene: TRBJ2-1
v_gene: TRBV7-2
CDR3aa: ASSFRFTLGYNEQF

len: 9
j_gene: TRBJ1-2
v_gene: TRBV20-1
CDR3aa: SATTGNGYT

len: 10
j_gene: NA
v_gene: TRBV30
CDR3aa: AWSTGGHEQY

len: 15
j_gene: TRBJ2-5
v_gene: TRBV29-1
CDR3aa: SVEDLVRAGGRETQY

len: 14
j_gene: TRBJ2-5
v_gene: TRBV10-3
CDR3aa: AISESVVAGENEQY

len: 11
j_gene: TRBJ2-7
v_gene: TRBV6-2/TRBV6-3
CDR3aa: ATTGAGTYEQY

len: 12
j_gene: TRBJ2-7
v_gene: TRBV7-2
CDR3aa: ASSPTGVRYEQY

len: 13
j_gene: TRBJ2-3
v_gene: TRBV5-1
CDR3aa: ASSADHPSTDTQY

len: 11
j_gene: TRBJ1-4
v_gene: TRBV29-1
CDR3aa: SVELPTGRKLF

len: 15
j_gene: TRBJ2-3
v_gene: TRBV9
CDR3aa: ASSVESGGTATDTQY

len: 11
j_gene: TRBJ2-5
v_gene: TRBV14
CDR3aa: ASGRGLGETQY

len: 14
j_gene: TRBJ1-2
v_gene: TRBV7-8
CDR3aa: ASSSTPGTGRYGYT

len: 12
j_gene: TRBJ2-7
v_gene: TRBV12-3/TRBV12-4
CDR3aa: ASSSSGSHYEQY

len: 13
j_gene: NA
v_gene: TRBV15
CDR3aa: ATSREARGRDEQY

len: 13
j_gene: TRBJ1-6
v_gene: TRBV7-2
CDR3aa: ASSPRDSYNSPLH

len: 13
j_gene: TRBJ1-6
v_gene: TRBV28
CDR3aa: ASSLPGQGESPLH

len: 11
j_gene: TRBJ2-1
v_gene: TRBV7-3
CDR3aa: AGQTSGGHEQF

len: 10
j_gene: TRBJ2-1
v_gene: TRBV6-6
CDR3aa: SACSSYNEQF

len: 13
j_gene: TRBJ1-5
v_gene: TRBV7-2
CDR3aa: ASSSGQGKDQPQH

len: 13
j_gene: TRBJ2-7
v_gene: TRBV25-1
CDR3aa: ASRPDRGNSYEQY